Shown below are 10 T cell receptor beta chains from a single sample sequenced in a study of T cells in severe cutaneous drug reactions. Sequenced patients had Stevens-Johnson syndrome or toxic epidermal necrolysis caused by carbamazepine. The iRepertoire multiplex PCR system with TCR subtype-specific primers built both bulk and single-cell libraries. No DNA is given; TCRdb re-called the multiplex PCR reads and lists each CDR3 protein once. In all, the sample yields about 8,300 distinct CDR3 sequences. Input material: cells from a skin blister. These receptors all stem from a human donor with a severe cutaneous adverse drug reaction.

This clonotype is deemed medium-sized (0.01 to 0.1%) by its frequency. The V call is TRBV12-3 or TRBV12-4, the J call TRBJ2-5; the D gene TCRdb calls, TRBD1, cannot be checked with no DNA. This CDR3 contains 13 residues. CDR3 sequence: CASSRTGWETQYF.

V and J are TRBV28 and TRBJ1-1. The CDR3 runs 11 residues. CDR1 MDHEN and CDR2 SYDVKM come from the germline V gene. The CDR3 reads CASSLRWEAFF.

The chain carries TRBV6-2 or TRBV6-3 and TRBJ2-5; TCRdb picks TRBD2, but there is no DNA to check that call. The CDR3 contains 14 residues. The germline V gene has CDR1 MNHEY and CDR2 SVGEGT. The CDR3 is CASSSGLVQETQYF.

The gene calls are TRBV6-5 and TRBJ2-3; no DNA is available, so the TRBD2 call from TCRdb remains unchecked. Germline values: CDR1 MNHEY, CDR2 SVGAGI. The CDR3 is 13 residues long. The CDR3: CASSNRETDTQYF.

This chain links TRBV4-1 with TRBJ2-5; TCRdb calls TRBD1, which cannot be checked without DNA. The CDR3 length is 16 residues. CDR1 and CDR2 from the germline V gene are MGHRA and YSYEKL. The CDR3 spells CASSPAEGTGQETQYF.

J is TRBJ2-5 and V is TRBV11-2. This CDR3 contains 13 residues. Germline V gene data show CDR1 as SGHAT and CDR2 as FQNNGV. CDR3: CASSLDVGETQYF.

V gene TRBV20-1 combines with J gene TRBJ1-6; lacking DNA, the TRBD1 call made by TCRdb goes unchecked. CDR1 DFQATT and CDR2 SNEGSKA come from the germline V gene (reference sequence). The CDR3 consists of 14 residues. CDR3 in amino acids: CSARTGRDNSPLHF.

V and J are TRBV9 and TRBJ2-7; checking the TCRdb D call of TRBD2 is not possible without DNA. The length of the CDR3 is 16 residues. Germline CDR1 is SGDLS and CDR2 is YYNGEE. CDR3: CASSVGGAGGHAEQYF.

The gene calls are TRBV18 and TRBJ2-3; the D call from TCRdb, TRBD1, cannot be confirmed without DNA. CDR1 KGHSH and CDR2 LQKENI come from the germline V gene. CDR3 length: 17 residues. CDR3 loop: CASSRRTGLESTDTQYF. The variable domain in full, with the rest retrieved from reference TRBV18 and TRBJ2-3, is NAGVMQNPRHLVRRRGQEARLRCSPMKGHSHVYWYRQLPEEGLKFMVYLQKENIIDESGMPKERFSAEFPKEGPSILRIQQVVRGDSAAYFCASSRRTGLESTDTQYFGPGTRLTVL.

The V and J genes are TRBV28 and TRBJ1-5; without DNA, the TCRdb call of TRBD1 cannot be checked. Germline V lookup: CDR1 MDHEN, CDR2 SYDVKM. The CDR3 sequence is 14 residues long. The CDR3 is CASSPLSVVQPQHF.